These 13 T cell receptor beta chains were all obtained from the same sample, sequenced in a study of blood T cell repertoires in COVID-19. Assay: immunoSEQ multiplex PCR; the TCRdb copy retains only in-frame clones and omits some. The sample consists of 200,000 or so clones, over 75% of them appearing once. The sample comprised peripheral blood. These receptors all come from a person aged 65-85 years with COVID-19, enrolled during active disease.

V and J are TRBV14 and TRBJ2-3; unclear D gene. Germline-derived CDR1 and CDR2 are SGHDN and FVKESK. The CDR3 loop spans 15 amino acids. Trimming removed 1 base at V and 3 bases at J, with 11 bases between. Here the CDR3 DNA reads TGTGCCAGCAGCCAAGCAGTGCACCAGACAGATACGCAGTATTTT. Translating gives CASSQAVHQTDTQYF.

This chain uses TRBV19 with TRBJ2-1; 9 nucleotides line up with TRBD2. The V and J ends lost 7 bases and 3 bases, in that order; junction bases with no gene match: 4. Germline V gene sequence: CDR1 LNHDA, CDR2 SQIVND (reference sequence). The length of the CDR3 is 14 residues. CDR3 in DNA: TGTGCCAGTAATGTAGCGGGAGTCTACAATGAGCAGTTCTTC. It yields the protein CASNVAGVYNEQFF. Drawing the rest from reference TRBV19 and TRBJ2-1, the complete variable domain is DGGITQSPKYLFRKEGQNVTLSCEQNLNHDAMYWYRQDPGQGLRLIYYSQIVNDFQKGDIAEGYSVSREKKESFPLTVTSAQKNPTAFYLCASNVAGVYNEQFFGPGTRLTVL.

This clone was seen many times. The chain links TRBV2 to TRBJ1-5, with D possibly TRBD1 on 6 matching bases. Trimming removed 7 bases from V and 7 bases from J, with 23 bases in between. The CDR3 spans 16 residues. Germline loops: CDR1 SNHLY, CDR2 FYNNEI. CDR3 amino acids: CASNLLGGTTGQPQHF. DNA for the CDR3: TGTGCCAGCAATTTGCTGGGAGGGACAACAGGGCAGCCCCAGCATTTT.

This chain links TRBV3-1 (or the pseudogene TRBV3-2) with TRBJ1-3; D remains ambiguous. Germline V gene data show CDR1 as LGHDT and CDR2 as YNNKEL (reference sequence). This CDR3 contains 15 residues. V lost 1 base and J 4 bases, leaving 11 bases between the germline ends. The CDR3 here is CASSQADFLGNTIYF. The CDR3 nucleotides are TGTGCCAGCAGCCAAGCGGACTTCCTCGGAAACACCATATATTTT.

V and J are TRBV5-1 and TRBJ2-3; 7 nucleotides align to TRBD1. After removal of 3 bases from V and 2 bases from J, the junction contained 6 bases not matched to a gene. This CDR3 contains 15 residues. Germline V gene lookup returns CDR1 SGHRS and CDR2 YFSETQ. The CDR3, as DNA: TGCGCCAGCAGCTCTGCCGGGACAGACACAGATACGCAGTATTTT. It is translated as CASSSAGTDTDTQYF.

The chain is built from TRBV5-1 and TRBJ2-7; TRBD2 might be the D (5 bases). Trimming cost V 0 bases and J 2 bases, with 9 bases left between them. Germline CDR1 reads SGHRS; CDR2 reads YFSETQ. The CDR3 runs to 14 residues. CDR3 in amino acids: CASSLAQRTYEQYF. CDR3 in DNA: TGCGCCAGCAGCTTGGCACAGCGGACCTACGAGCAGTACTTC. The full variable domain, completed using reference TRBV5-1 and TRBJ2-7, is KAGVTQTPRYLIKTRGQQVTLSCSPISGHRSVSWYQQTPGQGLQFLFEYFSETQRNKGNFPGRFSGRQFSNSRSEMNVSTLELGDSALYLCASSLAQRTYEQYFGPGTRLTVT.

This clone was observed many times. This rearrangement joins TRBV10-2 to TRBJ2-1; D gene ambiguous. CDR3 length equals 19 residues. Germline values: CDR1 WSHSY, CDR2 SAAADI. Trimming shortened V by 3 bases and J by 0 bases, and 21 bases separated the two germline ends. CDR3 residues: CASSDEVVIPVSSYNEQFF. In DNA, the CDR3 is TGCGCCAGCAGTGATGAAGTTGTAATTCCCGTGAGCTCCTACAATGAGCAGTTCTTC.

CDR3 sequence reads: CASSHSGQGKTEAFF. Written as DNA, the CDR3 is TGTGCCAGCAGCCACAGTGGACAGGGAAAAACTGAAGCTTTCTTT. The rearrangement joins TRBV3-1 (or the pseudogene TRBV3-2) to TRBJ1-1; TRBD1 matches at 8 bases. The J segment lost 5 bases and the V segment lost 3 bases, leaving 8 bases of the junction unmatched. In germline, CDR1 is LGHDT, CDR2 YNNKEL (reference sequence). The CDR3 spans 15 residues.

The chain recombines TRBV20-1 with TRBJ1-6, with D possibly matching TRBD1 (5 bases). The V gene lost 3 bases and the J gene lost 8 bases, with 14 bases spanning the gap. The CDR3 has 14 amino acids. The germline V gene encodes CDR1 DFQATT and CDR2 SNEGSKA (reference sequence). The CDR3 DNA is TGCAGTGCTAGTCAGGGTCGATCGGATTCACCCCTCCACTTT. Translated: CSASQGRSDSPLHF.

The chain's CDR3 is CASRGQGGGNQPQHF. CDR3 sequence (DNA): TGTGCCAGCAGGGGACAGGGGGGCGGCAATCAGCCCCAGCATTTT. The chain carries TRBV28 and TRBJ1-5; 11 nucleotides agree with TRBD1. Germline values: CDR1 MDHEN, CDR2 SYDVKM. The CDR3 length is 15 residues. V was clipped by 6 bases and J by 2 bases; unmatched bases: 3.

This chain links TRBV6-5 with TRBJ1-2; TRBD1 aligns across 7 bases. There are 13 residues in the CDR3. V was clipped by 6 bases and J by 4 bases; unmatched bases: 5. The germline gives CDR1 MNHEY, CDR2 SVGAGI. CDR3 sequence reads: CASRYRDSYGYTF. CDR3 sequence (DNA): TGTGCCAGCAGATACCGGGACAGCTATGGCTACACCTTC.

The DNA of the CDR3 is TGTGCCAGCAGTCCAGAGAACACTGAAGCTTTCTTT. It specifies CASSPENTEAFF. The chain recombines TRBV12-3 or TRBV12-4 with TRBJ1-1; D is unclear. Trimming removed 5 bases from V and 1 base from J, with 5 bases in between. The CDR3 runs to 12 residues.

The chain recombines TRBV21-1 with TRBJ1-4; the table's D call of TRBD1 was not tested on the DNA. TRBV21-1 is reported as a pseudogene. The CDR3 has 15 amino acids. The CDR3 DNA follows: TGTGCCAGCAGCATGGACCAGGGTCTCCCTGAAAAACTGTTTTTT. Translation gives CASSMDQGLPEKLFF.